The 21 T cell receptor beta chains below come from one sample, sequenced in a study of shared clonotypes between healthy human individuals. The protocol was immunoSEQ multiplex PCR, while the TCRdb copy is restricted to in-frame clones and leaves out a portion. Altogether 1.4 million or so clones are present, around 98.5% being singletons, with the ten largest covering about 0.35%. Source material: naive CD4+ T cells sorted from blood. This sample's subset: CD45RA+ positively selected. The origin of the receptors is a man aged 25 to 45 in good health.

CDR3 in amino acids: CASSLGSGRGEQYF. Here the CDR3 DNA reads TGTGCCAGCAGCTTGGGTAGCGGTCGTGGCGAGCAGTACTTC. The genes are TRBV5-4 and TRBJ2-7; possible D gene TRBD2, 6 bases. The CDR3 extends over 14 amino acids. V was cut by 0 bases and J by 6 bases, with 13 bases left in between. Germline lookup yields CDR1 SGHNT and CDR2 YYREEE (reference sequence).

This chain connects TRBV29-1 to TRBJ2-1; TRBD2 matches 11 bases. The CDR3 covers 14 residues. Per the germline V gene, CDR1 is SQVTM and CDR2 is ANQGSEA. V was pared by 7 bases and J by 5 bases, with 7 bases of the junction left unmatched. The CDR3 DNA follows: TGCAGCGCTACTACTAGCGGGAGTAACAATGAGCAGTTCTTC. Translated: CSATTSGSNNEQFF.

The rearrangement joins TRBV5-1 to TRBJ2-7; D might be TRBD1 (6 bases). Germline assignment: CDR1 SGHRS and CDR2 YFSETQ. This CDR3 has 17 residues. Trimming pared 5 bases from V and 1 base from J, leaving 22 bases between. The CDR3 reads CASRPELAGQGSYEQYF. The CDR3 nucleotides are TGCGCCAGCAGACCCGAGTTGGCCGGGCAGGGGTCCTACGAGCAGTACTTC. The full variable domain, in which reference TRBV5-1 and TRBJ2-7 provide the parts outside the CDR3, is KAGVTQTPRYLIKTRGQQVTLSCSPISGHRSVSWYQQTPGQGLQFLFEYFSETQRNKGNFPGRFSGRQFSNSRSEMNVSTLELGDSALYLCASRPELAGQGSYEQYFGPGTRLTVT.

This chain uses TRBV7-2 with TRBJ2-2; 7 nucleotides agree with TRBD2. CDR3 length equals 14 residues. The V gene end was trimmed by 9 bases and the J gene end by 3 bases; junction bases not matched to a gene: 7. CDR1 SGHTA and CDR2 FQGNSA come from the germline V gene. The CDR3 sequence is CARNKRGYTGELFF. Written as DNA, the CDR3 is TGTGCCAGAAACAAGCGGGGTTACACCGGGGAGCTGTTTTTT.

The J gene is TRBJ2-7, the V gene TRBV14, with D hard to call. V was trimmed by 2 bases and J by 3 bases, leaving 14 bases between them. The CDR3 is 15 residues long. Per germline, CDR1 SGHDN and CDR2 FVKESK. The CDR3 coding sequence is TGTGCCAGCAGCCAAATCGTCCAGGATCGCTACGAGCAGTACTTC. Protein: CASSQIVQDRYEQYF.

The chain employs TRBV28 and TRBJ1-5; TRBD1 is a possible D gene (5 bases). Germline V gives CDR1 MDHEN, CDR2 SYDVKM. The CDR3 is 17 amino acids. Trimming pared 2 bases from V and 6 bases from J, leaving 20 bases between. CDR3 loop: CASSLPAGHTGGQPQHF. The CDR3 nucleotides are TGTGCCAGCAGTTTACCCGCTGGCCACACTGGGGGTCAGCCCCAGCATTTT.

V gene TRBV6-6 combines with J gene TRBJ2-2; D is possibly TRBD2 (6 bases). Trimming took 7 bases from V and 4 from J, leaving 19 bases between them. Germline V gives CDR1 MNHNY, CDR2 SVGAGI (reference sequence). The length of the CDR3 is 16 residues. The CDR3 is CASTLWGRSATGELFF. CDR3 DNA sequence: TGTGCCAGCACCCTTTGGGGGAGGTCGGCCACCGGGGAGCTGTTTTTT.

The V call is TRBV28, the J call TRBJ2-7; D is perhaps TRBD1 (5 bases). The CDR3 runs to 12 residues. Trimming took 7 bases from V and 7 from J, leaving 14 bases between them. The V gene's germline CDR1 is MDHEN and CDR2 SYDVKM. CDR3 nucleotide sequence: TGTGCCAGCACGCCAGGGTTGGGAGAGCAGTACTTC. This codes for CASTPGLGEQYF.

The V and J genes are TRBV29-1 and TRBJ2-3; TRBD1 matches 11 bases. The CDR3 spans 14 residues. Germline loops: CDR1 SQVTM, CDR2 ANQGSEA. Trimming removed 6 bases from V and 3 bases from J; junction bases left unmatched: 5. CDR3 region: CSVVGDRGTDTQYF. DNA of the CDR3: TGCAGCGTCGTCGGGGACAGGGGGACAGATACGCAGTATTTT.

J is TRBJ1-1 and V is TRBV7-9, with 7 bases aligning to TRBD1. After removal of 3 bases from V and 11 bases from J, the junction contained 15 bases not matched to a gene. The CDR3 totals 15 residues. Per the germline V gene, CDR1 is SEHNR and CDR2 is FQNEAQ (reference sequence). The CDR3 region is CASSFLDRFTLGAFF. CDR3 DNA sequence: TGTGCCAGCAGCTTTCTGGACAGGTTCACCCTGGGGGCTTTCTTT.

V gene TRBV9 combines with J gene TRBJ2-7; 9 nucleotides line up with TRBD1. V trimming: 4 bases; J trimming: 0 bases; junction bases outside the gene matches: 5. Germline assignment: CDR1 SGDLS and CDR2 YYNGEE. The CDR3 extends over 15 amino acids. The CDR3 region has the DNA TGTGCCAGCAGCCCGAGGACAGGGGACTCCTACGAGCAGTACTTC. Translated: CASSPRTGDSYEQYF.

This chain uses TRBV30 with TRBJ1-4; a possible D gene is TRBD1 (5 bases). The germline V gene encodes CDR1 GTSNPN and CDR2 SVGIG (reference sequence). There are 14 residues in the CDR3. With 6 bases removed from V and 6 bases from J, the gap between germline ends came to 17 bases. CDR3 DNA: TGTGCCTGCACCGCTTGGGGGATCGATGAAAAACTGTTTTTT. It translates to CACTAWGIDEKLFF.

This chain links TRBV2 with TRBJ1-1; D is uncertain. This CDR3 is built from 12 residues. The V gene's germline CDR1 is SNHLY and CDR2 FYNNEI. V dropped 7 bases and J dropped 3 bases, with 9 bases sitting between them. The CDR3 DNA follows: TGTGCCAGCACCCCCGGTGACACTGAAGCTTTCTTT. Its translation is CASTPGDTEAFF.

This clone has just one count. The genes are TRBV18 and TRBJ1-1; D is unresolved. The germline V gene has CDR1 KGHSH and CDR2 LQKENI. V lost 2 bases to trimming and J lost 1 base, with 11 bases between them. The CDR3 is 15 amino acids. The CDR3 here is CASSPKGPGNTEAFF. The DNA for the CDR3 is TGTGCCAGCTCACCAAAGGGCCCAGGGAACACTGAAGCTTTCTTT.

The chain carries TRBV28 and TRBJ2-7; D possibly corresponds to TRBD1 (6 bases). Germline-derived CDR1 and CDR2 are MDHEN and SYDVKM. The CDR3 runs 17 residues. V was pared by 3 bases and J by 4 bases, with 22 bases between. The CDR3 region is CASSFWGPEGGTYEQYF. Here the CDR3 DNA reads TGTGCCAGCAGTTTCTGGGGACCCGAAGGGGGTACTTACGAGCAGTACTTC.

This sequence joins TRBV19 and TRBJ1-5; D is possibly TRBD1 (5 bases). The ends were cut back, 3 bases at V and 3 bases at J, with 12 bases in the middle. The CDR3 length is 15 residues. Germline lookup yields CDR1 LNHDA and CDR2 SQIVND (reference sequence). The CDR3 sequence: CASSITPGLNQPQHF. CDR3 bases: TGTGCCAGTAGTATTACCCCAGGGCTCAATCAGCCCCAGCATTTT.

The chain links TRBV18 to TRBJ2-2; 7 nucleotides agree with TRBD1. The germline V gene has CDR1 KGHSH and CDR2 LQKENI. V lost 6 bases and J lost 4; bases outside the gene matches: 5. There are 14 residues in the CDR3. The CDR3 nucleotides are TGTGCCAGCTCGTGGACAGGAGGCACCGGGGAGCTGTTTTTT. This translates into CASSWTGGTGELFF.

The CDR3 DNA is TGTGCCAGTAGTATGAAAGTCTACTACGAGCAGTACTTC. It yields the protein CASSMKVYYEQYF. The V call is TRBV19, the J call TRBJ2-7; no firm D call. V was shortened by 3 bases and J by 3 bases, with 9 bases between the two germline ends. The CDR3 runs to 13 residues. Germline V gene lookup returns CDR1 LNHDA and CDR2 SQIVND (reference sequence).

The rearrangement joins TRBV29-1 to TRBJ2-7; D may correspond to TRBD1 or TRBD2 (5 bases each). The CDR3 is 12 residues long. CDR1 and CDR2 from the germline V gene are SQVTM and ANQGSEA. The V end was cut by 7 bases, the J end by 2 bases, with 12 bases between. The CDR3, as DNA: TGCAGCGCTTCTGGGGGACCCTACGAGCAGTACTTC. Translating gives CSASGGPYEQYF.

The rearrangement uses TRBV5-1 and TRBJ1-4, with 10 positions matching TRBD1. The CDR3 covers 14 residues. Per the germline V gene, CDR1 is SGHRS and CDR2 is YFSETQ. J gave up 11 bases and V 4 bases, and 8 bases lay outside the gene matches. In nucleotides, the CDR3 is TGCGCCAGCAGCCGGGACAGGGGAAGTGGGAAACTGTTTTTT. Its translation is CASSRDRGSGKLFF.

This clone showed up just once. This chain uses TRBV5-6 with TRBJ2-3; no clear D gene. CDR3 length: 14 residues. CDR1 is SGHDT, CDR2 YYEEEE, per germline. Trimming removed 0 bases from V and 1 base from J, with 6 bases in between. The CDR3 nucleotides read TGTGCCAGCAGCTTGGACCACCGCACAGATACGCAGTATTTT. It encodes CASSLDHRTDTQYF.